Sequencing of this TCR beta chain was carried out in a study of T-cell memory formation after mild COVID-19. General observations from the study: Clones shrinking from day 15 to 85 showed even CD4/CD8 mixes; later expanders tilted CD4+. The SARS-CoV-2 specificity of second-wave clones reaching peak at day 37 remained unverified. Researchers found some responding clones in pre-infection memory, a sign that cross-reactive memory joined.

TCRdb reprocessed the 5' RACE reads with MiXCR, giving one entry per CDR3 protein. The table includes around 310,000 distinct CDR3 sequences, around 20% detected once. As regards this clonotype: The antigen is not known.

The sample comprised PBMCs or a T cell subset sorted from them (not recorded which). This clonotype was obtained from a man between 18 and 29 years old who had mild COVID-19 (a few samples of this study predate the infection). Cell type and time point are not known.

The CDR3 bases are TGTGCCAGCAGCCAAGGAGGGGGCCCAGATACGCAGTATTTT. Its protein is CASSQGGGPDTQYF. This chain connects TRBV4-2 to TRBJ2-3; 7 positions agree with TRBD1. The CDR3 is 14 residues long. The junction had 2 bases not matched to a gene; V was cut back by 1 base and J by 4 bases. Germline lookup yields CDR1 LGHNA and CDR2 YNFKEQ.